Below, one T cell receptor beta chain is given with its context. What it binds is unknown. The CDR3 runs 15 residues. The ends were cut back, 5 bases at V and 8 bases at J, with 19 bases in the middle. Germline V gene sequence: CDR1 LNHDA, CDR2 SQIVND (reference sequence). The record originates from a study of shared clonotypes between healthy human individuals. General observations from the study: Rarefaction showed that sequencing of sorted subsets was incomplete (despite large depth). Genetic and exposure-history diversity was limited by the small donor number.

The repertoire was sequenced with immunoSEQ multiplex PCR; TCRdb's copy has only in-frame clones and lacks some. The sample records under 2,500,000 clones, approximately 94% being singletons. The origin of this receptor is a man aged 18 to 30 in good health. This chain connects TRBV19 to TRBJ2-1; D might be TRBD1 or TRBD2, each matching 5 bases. The sample comprised naive CD4+ T cells sorted from blood. The subset denotes: CD45RA+ positively selected. The CDR3 DNA is TGTGCCAGTAGTGACCGGGGCTCCCTCTCGGATGAGCAGTTCTTC. This encodes CASSDRGSLSDEQFF.